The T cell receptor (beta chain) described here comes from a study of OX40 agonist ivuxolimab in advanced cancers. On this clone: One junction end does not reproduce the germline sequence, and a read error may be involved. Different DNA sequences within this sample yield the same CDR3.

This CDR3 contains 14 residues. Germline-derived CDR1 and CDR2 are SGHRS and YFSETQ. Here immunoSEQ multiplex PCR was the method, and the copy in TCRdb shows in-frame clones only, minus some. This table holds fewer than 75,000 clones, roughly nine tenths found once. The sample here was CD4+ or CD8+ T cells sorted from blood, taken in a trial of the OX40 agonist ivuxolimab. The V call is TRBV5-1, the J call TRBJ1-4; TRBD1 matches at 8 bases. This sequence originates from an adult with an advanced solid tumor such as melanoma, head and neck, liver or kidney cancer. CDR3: CASSLDRVNEKLFF. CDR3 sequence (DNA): TGCGCCAGCAGTTTGGACAGGGTTAATGAAAAACTGTTTTTT.